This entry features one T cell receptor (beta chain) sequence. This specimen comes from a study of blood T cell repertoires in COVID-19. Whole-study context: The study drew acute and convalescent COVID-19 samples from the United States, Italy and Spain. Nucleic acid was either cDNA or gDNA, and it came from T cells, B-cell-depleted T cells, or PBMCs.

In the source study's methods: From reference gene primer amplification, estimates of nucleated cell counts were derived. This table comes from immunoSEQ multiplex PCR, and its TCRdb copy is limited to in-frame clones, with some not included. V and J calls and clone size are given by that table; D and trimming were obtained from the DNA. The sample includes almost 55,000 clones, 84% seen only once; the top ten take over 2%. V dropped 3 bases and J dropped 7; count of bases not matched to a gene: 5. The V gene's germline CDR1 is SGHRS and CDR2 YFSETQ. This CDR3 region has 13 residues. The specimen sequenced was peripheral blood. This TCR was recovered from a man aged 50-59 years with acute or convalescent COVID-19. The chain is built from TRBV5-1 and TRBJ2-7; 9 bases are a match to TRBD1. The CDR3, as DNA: TGCGCCAGCAGCTCCGGGACAGGGAGTGAGCAGTACTTC. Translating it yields CASSSGTGSEQYF.